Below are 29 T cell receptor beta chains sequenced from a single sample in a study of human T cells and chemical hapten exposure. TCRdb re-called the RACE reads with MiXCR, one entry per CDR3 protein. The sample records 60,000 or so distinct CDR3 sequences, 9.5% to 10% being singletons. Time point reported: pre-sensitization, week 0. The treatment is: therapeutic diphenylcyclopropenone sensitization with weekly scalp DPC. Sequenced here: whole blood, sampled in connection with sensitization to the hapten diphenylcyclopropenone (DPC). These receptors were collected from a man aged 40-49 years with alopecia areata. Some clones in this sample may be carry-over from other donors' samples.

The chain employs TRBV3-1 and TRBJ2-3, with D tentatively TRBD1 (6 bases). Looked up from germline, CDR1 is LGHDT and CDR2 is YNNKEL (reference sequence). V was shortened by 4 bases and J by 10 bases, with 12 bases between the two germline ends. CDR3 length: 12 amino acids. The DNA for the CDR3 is TGTGCCAGCAGCCCGGACAGCCGCGCGCAGTATTTT. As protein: CASSPDSRAQYF.

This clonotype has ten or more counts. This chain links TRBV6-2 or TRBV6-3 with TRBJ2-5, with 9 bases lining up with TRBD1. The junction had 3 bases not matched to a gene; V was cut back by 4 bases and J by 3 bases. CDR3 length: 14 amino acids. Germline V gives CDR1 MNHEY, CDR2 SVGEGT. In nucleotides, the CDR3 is TGTGCCAGCAGTTCCTGGACAGGGGAAGAGACCCAGTACTTC. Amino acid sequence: CASSSWTGEETQYF.

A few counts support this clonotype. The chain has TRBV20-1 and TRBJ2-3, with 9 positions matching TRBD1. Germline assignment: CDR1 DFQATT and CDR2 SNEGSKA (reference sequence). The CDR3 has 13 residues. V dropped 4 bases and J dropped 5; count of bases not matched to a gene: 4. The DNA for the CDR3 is TGCAGTGCTAATGACAGGGGGGAAGATACGCAGTATTTT. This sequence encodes CSANDRGEDTQYF.

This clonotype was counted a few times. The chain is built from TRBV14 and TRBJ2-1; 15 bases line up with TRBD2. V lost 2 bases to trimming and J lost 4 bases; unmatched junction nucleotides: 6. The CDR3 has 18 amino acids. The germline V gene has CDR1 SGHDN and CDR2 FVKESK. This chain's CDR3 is CASSQLGLAGGVYNEQFF. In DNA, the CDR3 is TGTGCCAGCAGCCAACTGGGACTAGCGGGAGGCGTTTACAATGAGCAGTTCTTC. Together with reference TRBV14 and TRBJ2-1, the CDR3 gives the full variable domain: EAGVTQFPSHSVIEKGQTVTLRCDPISGHDNLYWYRRVMGKEIKFLLHFVKESKQDESGMPNNRFLAERTGGTYSTLKVQPAELEDSGVYFCASSQLGLAGGVYNEQFFGPGTRLTVL.

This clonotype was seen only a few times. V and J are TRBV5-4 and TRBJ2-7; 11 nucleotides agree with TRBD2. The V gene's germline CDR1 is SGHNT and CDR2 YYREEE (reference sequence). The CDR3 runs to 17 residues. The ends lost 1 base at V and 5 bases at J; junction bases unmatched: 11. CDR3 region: CASSLTSGRNVGNEQYF. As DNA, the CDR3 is TGTGCCAGCAGCTTGACTAGCGGGAGAAATGTTGGTAACGAGCAGTACTTC.

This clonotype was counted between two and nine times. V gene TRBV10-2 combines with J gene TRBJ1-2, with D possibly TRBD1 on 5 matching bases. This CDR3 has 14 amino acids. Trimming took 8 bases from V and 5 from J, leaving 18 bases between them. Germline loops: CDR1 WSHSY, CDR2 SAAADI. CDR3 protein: CASLDGRGDYGYTF. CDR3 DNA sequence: TGCGCCAGCCTGGACGGCCGGGGCGATTATGGCTACACCTTC.

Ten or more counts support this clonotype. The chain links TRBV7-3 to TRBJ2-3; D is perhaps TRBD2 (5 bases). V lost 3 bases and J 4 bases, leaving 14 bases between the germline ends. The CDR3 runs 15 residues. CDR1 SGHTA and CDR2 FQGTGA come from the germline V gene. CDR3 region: CASSFGGLGSDTQYF. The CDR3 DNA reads TGTGCCAGCAGCTTTGGCGGGCTGGGGTCAGATACGCAGTATTTT. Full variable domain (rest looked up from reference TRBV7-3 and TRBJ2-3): GAGVSQTPSNKVTEKGKYVELRCDPISGHTALYWYRQSLGQGPEFLIYFQGTGAADDSGLPNDRFFAVRPEGSVSTLKIQRTERGDSAVYLCASSFGGLGSDTQYFGPGTRLTVL.

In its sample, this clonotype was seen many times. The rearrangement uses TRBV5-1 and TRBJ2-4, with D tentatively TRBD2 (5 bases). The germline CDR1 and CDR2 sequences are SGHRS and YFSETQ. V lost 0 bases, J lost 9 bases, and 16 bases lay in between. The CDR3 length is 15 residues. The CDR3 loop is CASSLDITLGAIQYF. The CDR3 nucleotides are TGCGCCAGCAGCTTGGACATCACCTTGGGAGCCATTCAGTACTTC.

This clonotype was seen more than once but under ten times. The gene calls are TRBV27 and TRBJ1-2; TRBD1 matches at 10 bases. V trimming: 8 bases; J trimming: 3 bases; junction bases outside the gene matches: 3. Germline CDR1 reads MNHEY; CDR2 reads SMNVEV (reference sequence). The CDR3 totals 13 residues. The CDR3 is CASRDRGYYGYTF. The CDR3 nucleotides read TGTGCCAGCCGGGACAGGGGATACTATGGCTACACCTTC.

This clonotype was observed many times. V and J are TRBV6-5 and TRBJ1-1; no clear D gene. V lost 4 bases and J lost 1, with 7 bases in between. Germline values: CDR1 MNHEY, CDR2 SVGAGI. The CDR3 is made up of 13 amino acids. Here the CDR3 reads CASSLRANTEAFF. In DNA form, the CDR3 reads TGTGCCAGCAGTTTGCGGGCGAACACTGAAGCTTTCTTT.

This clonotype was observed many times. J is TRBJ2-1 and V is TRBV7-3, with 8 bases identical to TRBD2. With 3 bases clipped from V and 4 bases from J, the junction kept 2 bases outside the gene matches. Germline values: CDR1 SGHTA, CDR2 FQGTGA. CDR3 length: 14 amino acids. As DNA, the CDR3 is TGTGCCAGCAGCTTGGGACTAGAATACAATGAGCAGTTCTTC. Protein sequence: CASSLGLEYNEQFF.

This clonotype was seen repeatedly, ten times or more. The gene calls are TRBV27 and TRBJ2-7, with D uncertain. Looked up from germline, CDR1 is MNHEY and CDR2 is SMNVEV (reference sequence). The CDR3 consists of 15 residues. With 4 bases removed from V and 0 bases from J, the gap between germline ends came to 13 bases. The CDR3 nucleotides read TGTGCCAGCAGTTCGACCAGGTCCCCCTCCTACGAGCAGTACTTC. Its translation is CASSSTRSPSYEQYF.

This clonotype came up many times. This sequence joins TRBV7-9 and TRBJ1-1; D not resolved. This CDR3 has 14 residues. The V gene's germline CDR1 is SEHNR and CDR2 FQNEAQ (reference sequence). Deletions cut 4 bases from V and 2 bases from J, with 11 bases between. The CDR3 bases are TGTGCCAGCAGCTCGGTTTACAGAAACACTGAAGCTTTCTTT. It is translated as CASSSVYRNTEAFF.

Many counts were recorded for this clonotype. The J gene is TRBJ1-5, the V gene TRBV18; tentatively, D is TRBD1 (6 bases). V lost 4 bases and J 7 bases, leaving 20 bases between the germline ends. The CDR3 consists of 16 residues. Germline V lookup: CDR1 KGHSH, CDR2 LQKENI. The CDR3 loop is CASSRDITGSGQPQHF. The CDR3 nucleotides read TGTGCCAGCTCACGGGATATTACAGGGTCGGGGCAGCCCCAGCATTTT.

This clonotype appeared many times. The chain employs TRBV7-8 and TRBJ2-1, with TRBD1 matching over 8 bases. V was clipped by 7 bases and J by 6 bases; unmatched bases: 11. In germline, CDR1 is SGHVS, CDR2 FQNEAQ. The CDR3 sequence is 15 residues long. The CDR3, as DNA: TGTGCCAGCACGATTCGGGACAGGCCCCTCAATGAGCAGTTCTTC. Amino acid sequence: CASTIRDRPLNEQFF.

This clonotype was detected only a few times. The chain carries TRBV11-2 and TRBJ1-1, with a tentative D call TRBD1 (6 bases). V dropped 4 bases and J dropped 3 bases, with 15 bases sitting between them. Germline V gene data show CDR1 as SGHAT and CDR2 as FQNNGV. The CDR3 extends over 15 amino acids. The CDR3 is CASSSRRGVDTEAFF. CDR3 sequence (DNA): TGTGCCAGCAGCTCACGAAGGGGGGTAGACACTGAAGCTTTCTTT.

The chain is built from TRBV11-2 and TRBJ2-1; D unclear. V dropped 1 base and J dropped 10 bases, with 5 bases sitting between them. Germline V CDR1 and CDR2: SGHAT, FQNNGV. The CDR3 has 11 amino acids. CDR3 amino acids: CASSLVREQFF. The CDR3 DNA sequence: TGTGCCAGCAGCTTAGTCAGGGAGCAGTTCTTC.

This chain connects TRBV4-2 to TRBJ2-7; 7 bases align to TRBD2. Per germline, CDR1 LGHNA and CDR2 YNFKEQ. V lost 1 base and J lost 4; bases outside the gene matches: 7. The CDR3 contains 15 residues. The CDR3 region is CASSQGSGAAYEQYF. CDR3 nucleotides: TGTGCCAGCAGCCAAGGGAGCGGGGCCGCGTACGAGCAGTACTTC.

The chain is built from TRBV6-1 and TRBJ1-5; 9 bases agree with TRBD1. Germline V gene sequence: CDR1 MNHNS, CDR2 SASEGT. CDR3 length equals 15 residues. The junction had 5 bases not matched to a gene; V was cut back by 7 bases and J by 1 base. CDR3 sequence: CASTNRGQSNQPQHF. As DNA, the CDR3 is TGTGCCAGCACTAACAGGGGGCAAAGCAATCAGCCCCAGCATTTT.

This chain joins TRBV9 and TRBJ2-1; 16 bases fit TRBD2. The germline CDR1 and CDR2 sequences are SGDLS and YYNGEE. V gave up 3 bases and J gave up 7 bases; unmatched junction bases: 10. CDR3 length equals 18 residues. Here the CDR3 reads CASSAGLAGGPISNEQFF. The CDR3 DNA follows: TGTGCCAGCAGCGCGGGACTAGCGGGAGGGCCTATCAGTAATGAGCAGTTCTTC.

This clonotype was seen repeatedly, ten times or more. As DNA, the CDR3 is TGTGCCACCAGTGATTTACTAGCGGATGGAACAGATACGCAGTATTTT. Its translation is CATSDLLADGTDTQYF. J is TRBJ2-3 and V is TRBV24-1; 8 nucleotides align to TRBD2. CDR1 and CDR2 (germline): KGHDR, SFDVKD. The CDR3 consists of 16 residues. V lost 1 base, J lost 3 bases, and 5 bases stayed unmatched.

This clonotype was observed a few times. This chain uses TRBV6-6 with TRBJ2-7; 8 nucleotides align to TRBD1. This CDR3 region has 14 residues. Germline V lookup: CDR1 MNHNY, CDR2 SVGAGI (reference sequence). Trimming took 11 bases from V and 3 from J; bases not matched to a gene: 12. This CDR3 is CAAFSWTGNYEQYF. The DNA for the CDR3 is TGTGCCGCCTTTAGTTGGACAGGGAACTACGAGCAGTACTTC.

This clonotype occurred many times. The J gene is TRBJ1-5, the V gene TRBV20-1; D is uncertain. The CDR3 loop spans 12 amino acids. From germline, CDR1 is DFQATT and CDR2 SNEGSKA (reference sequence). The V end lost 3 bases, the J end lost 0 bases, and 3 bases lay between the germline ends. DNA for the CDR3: TGCAGTGCTAGCCGTAGCAATCAGCCCCAGCATTTT. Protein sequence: CSASRSNQPQHF.

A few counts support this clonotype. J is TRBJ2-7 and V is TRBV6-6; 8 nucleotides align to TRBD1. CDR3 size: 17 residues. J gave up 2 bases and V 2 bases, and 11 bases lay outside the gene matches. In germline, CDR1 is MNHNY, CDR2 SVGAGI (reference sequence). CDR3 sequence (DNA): TGTGCCAGCAGTTACCCCTCGGGCCAGGGGGCTCCCTACGAGCAGTACTTC. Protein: CASSYPSGQGAPYEQYF.

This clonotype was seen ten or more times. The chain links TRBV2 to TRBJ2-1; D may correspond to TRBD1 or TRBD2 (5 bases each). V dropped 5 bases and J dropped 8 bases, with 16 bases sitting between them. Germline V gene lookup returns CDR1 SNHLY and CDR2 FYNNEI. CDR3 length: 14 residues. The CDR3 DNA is TGTGCCAGCAGTTCTCGAGGAGGCAGGGATGAGCAGTTCTTC. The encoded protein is CASSSRGGRDEQFF.

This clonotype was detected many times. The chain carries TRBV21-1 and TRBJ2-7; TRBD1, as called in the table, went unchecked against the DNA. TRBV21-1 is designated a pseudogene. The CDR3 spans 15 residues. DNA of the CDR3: TGTGCCAGCAGCAAAAAGAAGCCCCGGGCGTACGAGCAGTACTTC. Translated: CASSKKKPRAYEQYF.

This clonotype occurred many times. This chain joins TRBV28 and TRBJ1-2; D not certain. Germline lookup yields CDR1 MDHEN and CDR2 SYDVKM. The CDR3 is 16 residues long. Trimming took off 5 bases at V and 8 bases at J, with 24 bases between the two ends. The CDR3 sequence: CASSGAGSVILGGYTF. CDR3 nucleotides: TGTGCCAGCAGTGGAGCCGGATCCGTCATTTTGGGGGGCTACACCTTC.

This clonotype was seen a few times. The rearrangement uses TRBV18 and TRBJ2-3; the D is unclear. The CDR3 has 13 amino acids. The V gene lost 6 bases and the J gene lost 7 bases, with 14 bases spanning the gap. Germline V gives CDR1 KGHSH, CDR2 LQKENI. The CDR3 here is CASSPYKENTQYF. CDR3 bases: TGTGCCAGCTCCCCGTATAAAGAGAATACGCAGTATTTT.

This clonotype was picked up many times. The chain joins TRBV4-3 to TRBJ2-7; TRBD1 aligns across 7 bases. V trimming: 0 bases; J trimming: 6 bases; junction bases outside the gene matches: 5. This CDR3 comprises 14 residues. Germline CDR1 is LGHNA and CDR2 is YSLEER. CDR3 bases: TGCGCCAGCAGCCAAGACCGCGGACAGGTCGAGCAGTACTTC. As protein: CASSQDRGQVEQYF.